A single sample is the source of the 20 T cell receptor beta chains below, sequenced in a study of blood T cells in healthy people across ages. Through a sample-barcoded 5' primer and a J-beta primer mix, a second PCR was run for roughly 7 to 11 cycles. TCRdb reanalysed the 5' RACE reads using MiXCR and keeps one entry per CDR3 protein. Of roughly 1,700,000 distinct CDR3 sequences in the sample, 28% are singletons; the top ten hold around 7.7%. Material: blood. The receptor set was obtained from a woman aged 25 to 39 in good health.

J is TRBJ2-5 and V is TRBV7-3; 7 nucleotides line up with TRBD1. The CDR3 runs 15 residues. The germline V gene encodes CDR1 SGHTA and CDR2 FQGTGA. After removal of 1 base from V and 11 bases from J, the junction contained 13 bases not matched to a gene. CDR3 sequence: CASSLRQGLYNEQYF. The CDR3 DNA sequence: TGTGCCAGCAGCTTAAGACAGGGCCTGTACAATGAGCAGTACTTC. Using reference TRBV7-3 and TRBJ2-5 for the parts outside the CDR3, the full variable domain is GAGVSQTPSNKVTEKGKYVELRCDPISGHTALYWYRQSLGQGPEFLIYFQGTGAADDSGLPNDRFFAVRPEGSVSTLKIQRTERGDSAVYLCASSLRQGLYNEQYFGPGTRLLVL.

This clonotype showed up many times. The chain is built from TRBV28 and TRBJ2-4, with TRBD1 identical over 7 bases. The CDR3 consists of 17 residues. Trimming at V came to 5 bases and at J to 0 bases, leaving 10 bases not matched to a gene. Germline V gene data show CDR1 as MDHEN and CDR2 as SYDVKM. The CDR3 reads CASSPFTGQRAKNIQYF. The CDR3 bases are TGTGCCAGCAGTCCCTTCACGGGACAGCGAGCCAAAAACATTCAGTACTTC.

This clonotype has just a few counts. Since a much larger clone is just one base distant, this may be a read error. The chain links TRBV28 to TRBJ2-5; 8 nucleotides align to TRBD1. The J call may not be correct, given that the DNA end is closer to TRBJ2-7. From germline, CDR1 is MDHEN and CDR2 SYDVKM. There are 15 residues in the CDR3. The CDR3 spells CATSAPRTGLNEQYF. DNA of the CDR3: TGTGCCACTTCTGCTCCCAGGACAGGGTTGAACGAGCAGTACTTC.

The chain has TRBV9 and TRBJ2-1; 11 nucleotides line up with TRBD1. Germline-derived CDR1 and CDR2 are SGDLS and YYNGEE. CDR3 length: 15 amino acids. The J segment lost 6 bases and the V segment lost 2 bases, leaving 4 bases of the junction unmatched. CDR3 loop: CASSVRTGGINEQFF. The CDR3 nucleotides are TGTGCCAGCAGCGTTCGGACAGGGGGCATCAATGAGCAGTTCTTC.

There are a few counts of this clonotype. J is TRBJ1-1 and V is TRBV7-2; 7 bases agree with TRBD1. Germline lookup yields CDR1 SGHTA and CDR2 FQGNSA. After removal of 1 base from V and 0 bases from J, the junction contained 5 bases not matched to a gene. The CDR3 is 16 amino acids. CDR3: CASSLVGQAMNTEAFF. CDR3 coding DNA: TGTGCCAGCAGCTTAGTAGGACAGGCAATGAACACTGAAGCTTTCTTT.

This clonotype has just a few counts. V and J are TRBV4-1 and TRBJ1-2, with D hard to call. The germline gives CDR1 MGHRA, CDR2 YSYEKL. Trimming pared 0 bases from V and 7 bases from J, leaving 12 bases between. The CDR3 length is 14 residues. The CDR3 coding sequence is TGCGCCAGCAGCCAAGACCGCGTCGGCGGTGGCTACACCTTC. Protein product: CASSQDRVGGGYTF.

The chain carries TRBV20-1 and TRBJ1-2; 7 nucleotides line up with TRBD1. CDR1 and CDR2 from the germline V gene are DFQATT and SNEGSKA (reference sequence). CDR3 length equals 15 residues. Unmatched junction bases numbered 14, after V lost 6 bases and J lost 4 bases. DNA of the CDR3: TGCAGTGCCCTCAGGGGGGGGGAAGGTGGCTATGGCTACACCTTC. It specifies CSALRGGEGGYGYTF.

This chain joins TRBV3-1 and TRBJ1-6; 9 nucleotides line up with TRBD1. J was trimmed by 8 bases and V by 1 base; bases with no gene match: 3. The CDR3 is made up of 15 amino acids. The germline CDR1 and CDR2 sequences are LGHDT and YNNKEL (reference sequence). As DNA, the CDR3 is TGTGCCAGCAGCCAAGGGGACAGGGATGATTCACCCCTCCACTTT. It codes for CASSQGDRDDSPLHF. Complete variable domain (other parts from reference TRBV3-1 and TRBJ1-6): DTAVSQTPKYLVTQMGNDKSIKCEQNLGHDTMYWYKQDSKKFLKIMFSYNNKELIINETVPNRFSPKSPDKAHLNLHINSLELGDSAVYFCASSQGDRDDSPLHFGNGTRLTVT.

Concerning this clonotype itself: A much larger clone differs by one base, so this may be a read error. The chain uses TRBV15 and TRBJ2-7, with TRBD2 matching over 10 bases. Germline CDR1 is LNHNV and CDR2 is YYDKDF (reference sequence). CDR3 length equals 16 residues. After removal of 5 bases from V and 9 bases from J, the junction contained 16 bases not matched to a gene. CDR3 bases: TGTGCCACCAGCCCAGAAGAACTAGCGGGGACCACAAGGCAGTACTTC. Its protein is CATSPEELAGTTRQYF.

This clonotype has at least ten counts. The genes are TRBV28 and TRBJ2-5; a weak D match, TRBD2 (7 bases). Germline V gene sequence: CDR1 MDHEN, CDR2 SYDVKM. Trimming removed 6 bases from V and 4 bases from J, with 15 bases in between. The CDR3 has 14 residues. The CDR3 loop reads CASRPQGRGETQYF. The CDR3 bases are TGTGCCAGCAGACCTCAGGGGAGGGGAGAGACCCAGTACTTC.

This clonotype was counted many times. This chain uses TRBV9 with TRBJ2-3; 10 nucleotides line up with TRBD2. Germline CDR1 reads SGDLS; CDR2 reads YYNGEE. The CDR3 is 17 amino acids. Trimming removed 2 bases from V and 4 bases from J; junction bases left unmatched: 10. This CDR3 is CASSVLSTSGFADTQYF. The CDR3 coding sequence is TGTGCCAGCAGCGTCCTTTCGACTAGCGGGTTTGCAGATACGCAGTATTTT.

The CDR3 reads CASSSGVGKETQYF. The DNA for the CDR3 is TGTGCCAGCAGCTCAGGGGTAGGGAAAGAGACCCAGTACTTC. The chain combines TRBV7-9 with TRBJ2-7; weak D call: TRBD1 (6 bases). The assigned J gene may be wrong: the sequence end matches TRBJ2-5 better. This CDR3 comprises 14 residues. Germline values: CDR1 SEHNR, CDR2 FQNEAQ (reference sequence).

The chain is built from TRBV6-1 and TRBJ2-5; 10 positions match TRBD2. Trimming at V came to 6 bases and at J to 5 bases, leaving 12 bases not matched to a gene. The CDR3 spans 16 residues. The V gene's germline CDR1 is MNHNS and CDR2 SASEGT. Here the CDR3 reads CASSSRVAGGGETQYF. The CDR3 DNA sequence: TGTGCCAGCAGCTCGCGTGTAGCGGGAGGTGGGGAGACCCAGTACTTC.

The chain recombines TRBV13 with TRBJ2-7; 7 positions agree with TRBD2. The CDR3 extends over 16 amino acids. The germline gives CDR1 PRHDT, CDR2 FYEKMQ (reference sequence). V trimming: 3 bases; J trimming: 1 base; junction bases outside the gene matches: 9. The chain's CDR3 is CASSLGGTLGSYEQYF. The CDR3 nucleotides read TGTGCCAGCAGCTTGGGGGGGACTCTAGGATCCTACGAGCAGTACTTC.

This clonotype came up many times. This chain connects TRBV29-1 to TRBJ2-7, with D perhaps given as TRBD1 or TRBD2 (6 bases each). Germline V gene sequence: CDR1 SQVTM, CDR2 ANQGSEA. This CDR3 comprises 12 residues. V was pared by 5 bases and J by 5 bases, with 13 bases between. The CDR3 nucleotides read TGCAGCGTTAAAGGGGGGCACGACGAGCAGTACTTC. It specifies CSVKGGHDEQYF.

In this sample, this clonotype turned up many times. J is TRBJ2-1 and V is TRBV7-3, with 9 bases aligning to TRBD1. This CDR3 is built from 15 residues. Trimming at V came to 2 bases and at J to 8 bases, leaving 7 bases not matched to a gene. Germline V CDR1 and CDR2: SGHTA, FQGTGA. This chain's CDR3 is CASSLGTGLGDEQFF. The CDR3 nucleotides are TGTGCCAGCAGCTTAGGGACAGGGTTAGGCGATGAGCAGTTCTTC.

V is TRBV9 and J is TRBJ2-5; 7 nucleotides line up with TRBD2. The CDR3 contains 15 residues. Germline loops: CDR1 SGDLS, CDR2 YYNGEE. The V gene end was trimmed by 6 bases and the J gene end by 4 bases; junction bases not matched to a gene: 12. CDR3 sequence (DNA): TGTGCCAGCACCGGGACGGGTGGCGGGGGAGAGACCCAGTACTTC. It is translated as CASTGTGGGGETQYF. The complete variable domain, with remaining parts taken from reference TRBV9 and TRBJ2-5, reads DSGVTQTPKHLITATGQRVTLRCSPRSGDLSVYWYQQSLDQGLQFLIQYYNGEERAKGNILERFSAQQFPDLHSELNLSSLELGDSALYFCASTGTGGGGETQYFGPGTRLLVL.

This clonotype has a count of ten or more. The gene calls are TRBV3-1 and TRBJ2-5, with D perhaps TRBD2 (6 bases). V was clipped by 6 bases and J by 5 bases, with 13 bases between them. The germline CDR1 and CDR2 sequences are LGHDT and YNNKEL (reference sequence). CDR3 length: 13 residues. CDR3 sequence: CASSRGGPETQYF. The CDR3 DNA sequence: TGTGCCAGCAGTCGGGGAGGACCCGAGACCCAGTACTTC.

The J gene is TRBJ1-4, the V gene TRBV20-1, with 7 nucleotides matching TRBD1. V lost 1 base and J lost 7; bases outside the gene matches: 6. There are 14 residues in the CDR3. The germline CDR1 and CDR2 sequences are DFQATT and SNEGSKA (reference sequence). This CDR3 is CSARVRGRGEKLFF. CDR3 coding DNA: TGCAGTGCTAGAGTCAGGGGGAGGGGTGAAAAACTGTTTTTT.

This clonotype was seen more than once but under ten times. The chain combines TRBV6-2 or TRBV6-3 with TRBJ2-1; D is perhaps TRBD1 or TRBD2 (5 bases each). Per germline, CDR1 MNHEY and CDR2 SVGEGT. Between the trimmed V and J ends, which lost 10 bases and 3 bases, there was a span of 16 bases. The CDR3 has 14 amino acids. DNA of the CDR3: TGTGCCACCTCGGGGCTTCTAAACTACAATGAGCAGTTCTTC. This encodes CATSGLLNYNEQFF.